Listed here are 10 T cell receptor beta chains from one sample, sequenced in a study of blood T cell repertoires in COVID-19. The data were produced by immunoSEQ multiplex PCR, yet TCRdb's version contains in-frame clones alone and is incomplete. Of roughly 180,000 clones listed, roughly 84% are singletons. The sample taken for sequencing was peripheral blood. These receptors were collected from a woman aged 45 to 65 with COVID-19, enrolled during active disease.

The chain carries TRBV3-1 (or the pseudogene TRBV3-2) and TRBJ1-4; D remains ambiguous. This CDR3 is built from 18 residues. Between the trimmed V and J ends, which lost 1 base and 5 bases, there was a span of 20 bases. Germline V gene data show CDR1 as LGHDT and CDR2 as YNNKEL (reference sequence). The CDR3 spells CASSQVPYWTGINEKLFF. The CDR3, as DNA: TGTGCCAGCAGCCAAGTGCCCTATTGGACGGGGATCAATGAAAAACTGTTTTTT.

This chain links TRBV7-2 with TRBJ2-3; the D is unclear. Germline V gene data show CDR1 as SGHTA and CDR2 as FQGNSA. V lost 5 bases, J lost 2 bases, and 14 bases lay in between. CDR3 length: 15 residues. CDR3 sequence reads: CASSHRIANTDTQYF. In DNA, the CDR3 is TGTGCCAGCAGCCATAGGATAGCAAACACAGATACGCAGTATTTT.

The chain couples TRBV28 to TRBJ2-5, with 7 bases fitting TRBD2. Germline V gives CDR1 MDHEN, CDR2 SYDVKM. This CDR3 region has 14 residues. Losses at the gene ends were 2 bases for V and 4 bases for J; bases not matched to a gene: 4. For the CDR3, the DNA is TGTGCCAGCAGTTTAGGGGGGGGGTCAGAGACCCAGTACTTC. It translates to CASSLGGGSETQYF.

This clone appeared a few times. The V and J genes are TRBV7-2 and TRBJ1-2; D remains unclear. Between the trimmed V and J ends, which lost 1 base and 3 bases, there was a span of 6 bases. This CDR3 region has 13 residues. Germline values: CDR1 SGHTA, CDR2 FQGNSA. CDR3 coding DNA: TGTGCCAGCAGCTTAGGCAGTGACTATGGCTACACCTTC. Its protein is CASSLGSDYGYTF. The whole variable domain, filled in from reference TRBV7-2 and TRBJ1-2, reads GAGVSQSPSNKVTEKGKDVELRCDPISGHTALYWYRQSLGQGLEFLIYFQGNSAPDKSGLPSDRFSAERTGGSVSTLTIQRTQQEDSAVYLCASSLGSDYGYTFGSGTRLTVV.

This chain links TRBV5-4 with TRBJ2-5; 7 nucleotides align to TRBD2. Germline V gene sequence: CDR1 SGHNT, CDR2 YYREEE (reference sequence). The CDR3 is 16 amino acids. V was pared by 4 bases and J by 2 bases, with 11 bases of the junction left unmatched. CDR3 sequence (DNA): TGTGCCAGCAGCCGCCCACCGGGACTACCTCAAGAGACCCAGTACTTC. Protein sequence: CASSRPPGLPQETQYF.

This clone was observed a few times. V and J are TRBV30 and TRBJ2-2; possibly TRBD1 for D (6 bases). The CDR3 has 15 residues. Trimming took off 3 bases at V and 0 bases at J, with 11 bases between the two ends. The germline V gene has CDR1 GTSNPN and CDR2 SVGIG (reference sequence). Written as DNA, the CDR3 is TGTGCCTGGAGCGCGGACAGCTCGAACACCGGGGAGCTGTTTTTT. Amino acids: CAWSADSSNTGELFF.

CDR3 amino acids: CASSTGVITEAFF. The CDR3 region has the DNA TGTGCCAGCAGTACAGGGGTTATCACTGAAGCTTTCTTT. V gene TRBV11-2 combines with J gene TRBJ1-1; 7 bases line up with TRBD1. J gave up 4 bases and V 6 bases, and 5 bases lay outside the gene matches. The V gene's germline CDR1 is SGHAT and CDR2 FQNNGV. This CDR3 contains 13 residues.

V usage is TRBV5-4 and J usage is TRBJ2-1; D possibly corresponds to TRBD1 (6 bases). Germline V gene sequence: CDR1 SGHNT, CDR2 YYREEE (reference sequence). The CDR3 sequence is 15 residues long. Trimming took off 6 bases at V and 0 bases at J, with 13 bases between the two ends. CDR3 loop: CASTQGSGSYNEQFF. In nucleotides, the CDR3 is TGTGCCAGCACCCAGGGGTCAGGCTCCTACAATGAGCAGTTCTTC.

This clone was seen a single time. V and J are TRBV28 and TRBJ2-2, with 14 nucleotides matching TRBD2. The V segment lost 5 bases and the J segment 0 bases; nucleotides outside the gene matches: 11. Germline loops: CDR1 MDHEN, CDR2 SYDVKM. The CDR3 runs to 20 residues. CDR3 coding DNA: TGTGCCAGCAGTCCGACGGACGGACTAGCGGGGGGAACGAACACCGGGGAGCTGTTTTTT. It is translated as CASSPTDGLAGGTNTGELFF.

The chain joins TRBV6-5 to TRBJ2-4; the match to TRBD2 covers 11 bases. The CDR3 length is 15 residues. Per the germline V gene, CDR1 is MNHEY and CDR2 is SVGAGI. V lost 2 bases to trimming and J lost 8 bases; unmatched junction nucleotides: 5. The chain's CDR3 is CASSYGTSGSDIQYF. As DNA, the CDR3 is TGTGCCAGCAGTTACGGGACTAGCGGAAGTGACATTCAGTACTTC.